These 10 T cell receptor beta chains originate from one sample sequenced in a study of blood T cells in healthy people across ages. A sample-barcoded 5' primer and a J-beta primer mix were used in a second PCR of roughly 7 to 11 cycles. One entry per CDR3 protein, called by TCRdb with MiXCR from the 5' RACE reads. The data show a few hundred thousand distinct CDR3 sequences, 27% seen once. Sequenced: blood. These receptors were obtained from a woman aged 70-85 years in good health.

As to this clonotype: The conserved phenylalanine or tryptophan is not found at the CDR3 terminus, so this likely reflects a read error. The rearrangement joins TRBV12-3 or TRBV12-4 to TRBJ1-1; D is undetermined. The V and J ends lost 2 bases and 3 bases respectively, with 7 bases between them. The CDR3 has 13 residues. DNA for the CDR3: TGTGCCAGCAGTTTAAGCCAGTACACTGAAGCTTTCCTT. This sequence encodes CASSLSQYTEAFL.

The chain links TRBV27 to TRBJ2-7, with no clear D. This CDR3 is 14 amino acids long. Germline assignment: CDR1 MNHEY and CDR2 SMNVEV (reference sequence). V dropped 2 bases and J dropped 0 bases, with 8 bases sitting between them. The CDR3 DNA reads as TGTGCCAGCAGTTTAAGTCACCTCTCCTACGAGCAGTACTTC. Translating it yields CASSLSHLSYEQYF.

Comments on this clonotype: The junction and the germline gene differ at one end; a read error may be behind it. The genes are TRBV28 and TRBJ2-5; 9 bases align to TRBD1. The germline gives CDR1 MDHEN, CDR2 SYDVKM. The CDR3 is 15 amino acids. CDR3 protein: CASSRRTGDQETQYF. The CDR3 nucleotides read TGTGCCAGCAGTCGTCGGACAGGGGACCAGGAGACCCAGTACTTC.

V usage is TRBV20-1 and J usage is TRBJ2-1; 7 bases are shared with TRBD1. The germline V gene encodes CDR1 DFQATT and CDR2 SNEGSKA (reference sequence). J lost 7 bases, V lost 6 bases, and 18 bases had no gene match. This CDR3 region has 16 residues. CDR3 protein: CSALTGSLTRINEQFF. Here the CDR3 DNA reads TGCAGTGCATTGACAGGGTCCCTTACCAGGATTAATGAGCAGTTCTTC.

At least ten counts were recorded for this clonotype. CDR3: CASSLGPGTDTQYF. The CDR3 DNA follows: TGTGCCAGCAGCTTAGGTCCCGGCACAGATACGCAGTATTTT. The chain uses TRBV7-2 and TRBJ2-3; D is unresolved. The CDR3 has 14 residues. The germline CDR1 and CDR2 sequences are SGHTA and FQGNSA. Trimming removed 1 base at V and 1 base at J, with 6 bases between.

In DNA, the CDR3 is TGTGCCAGCAGCTTGATCCCTAGCAATGAGCAGTTCTTC. Translating gives CASSLIPSNEQFF. This rearrangement joins TRBV7-3 to TRBJ2-5; D gene unclear. The J call may be faulty, since TRBJ2-1 better matches the DNA end. The CDR3 contains 13 residues. Germline V lookup: CDR1 SGHTA, CDR2 FQGTGA.

This chain links TRBV20-1 with TRBJ1-6; TRBD1 is a possible D gene (6 bases). Germline V gene sequence: CDR1 DFQATT, CDR2 SNEGSKA (reference sequence). There are 16 residues in the CDR3. V shed 2 bases and J shed 7 bases, with 18 bases lying between them. DNA of the CDR3: TGCAGTGCTAGAATATCAGGGGTACCTTCAAATTCACCCCTCCACTTT. Its translation is CSARISGVPSNSPLHF.

This clonotype was counted a few times. The junction and the germline gene differ at one end; a read error may be behind it. This sequence joins TRBV20-1 and TRBJ2-7, with D uncertain. Looked up from germline, CDR1 is DFQATT and CDR2 is SNEGSKA (reference sequence). This CDR3 is built from 12 residues. The DNA for the CDR3 is TGCAGTGGAGCCAGGCAAACCTACGAGCAGTGCTTC. Its translation: CSGARQTYEQCF.

This chain connects TRBV29-1 to TRBJ2-5; no firm D call. V dropped 5 bases and J dropped 4 bases, with 8 bases sitting between them. The CDR3 consists of 11 residues. Germline CDR1 reads SQVTM; CDR2 reads ANQGSEA. Written as DNA, the CDR3 is TGCAGCGTTCCCCGGCTAGAGACCCAGTACTTC. Its translation: CSVPRLETQYF.

This clonotype was picked up many times. The rearrangement links TRBV7-2 to TRBJ2-7, with a possible D match to TRBD2 (6 bases). Trimming took 10 bases from V and 2 from J, leaving 15 bases between them. This CDR3 contains 13 residues. Germline assignment: CDR1 SGHTA and CDR2 FQGNSA. CDR3 nucleotide sequence: TGTGCCACCTCGCGGAGGGGAGCCTACGAGCAGTACTTC. This translates into CATSRRGAYEQYF.